What follows are 10 T cell receptor beta chains derived from one specimen sequenced in a study of blood T cell repertoires in COVID-19. Clones were sequenced by immunoSEQ multiplex PCR, and TCRdb holds only the in-frame ones, with some missing. The data contain under 200,000 clones, 75% to 90% of them singletons. The sequenced sample consisted of peripheral blood. The receptors originated from a woman in her sixties or seventies with acute or convalescent COVID-19.

The chain uses TRBV10-3 and TRBJ2-3; D is possibly TRBD2 (7 bases). The CDR3 contains 15 residues. Germline CDR1 reads ENHRY; CDR2 reads SYGVKD. V lost 4 bases and J lost 5, with 16 bases in between. For the CDR3, the DNA is TGTGCCATCAGTGTTTGGGGGGGCCTAGAAGATACGCAGTATTTT. Amino acids: CAISVWGGLEDTQYF.

The rearrangement joins TRBV28 to TRBJ1-4, with 7 bases lining up with TRBD1. This CDR3 is 15 amino acids long. V lost 5 bases to trimming and J lost 4 bases; unmatched junction nucleotides: 7. The germline V gene has CDR1 MDHEN and CDR2 SYDVKM. CDR3 DNA: TGTGCCAGCAGTCCCCGGGACAGATTTAATGAAAAACTGTTTTTT. Translation gives CASSPRDRFNEKLFF.

The chain is built from TRBV6-2 or TRBV6-3 and TRBJ1-2, with D hard to call. The CDR3 has 13 amino acids. CDR1 is MNHEY, CDR2 SVGEGT, per germline. Trimming shortened V by 6 bases and J by 3 bases, and 11 bases separated the two germline ends. CDR3 region: CASSPDTDYGYTF. The DNA of the CDR3 is TGTGCCAGCAGCCCTGACACGGACTATGGCTACACCTTC.

V gene TRBV6-4 combines with J gene TRBJ1-2; the match to TRBD1 covers 8 bases. CDR3 length: 19 residues. Trimming took 2 bases from V and 4 from J; bases not matched to a gene: 18. Germline CDR1 MRHNA, CDR2 SNTAGT. The CDR3 region has the DNA TGTGCCAGCAGTGACCCCGAGGACAGGGTGAATAGGGGAAGCTATGGCTACACCTTC. It codes for CASSDPEDRVNRGSYGYTF.

The chain employs TRBV5-4 and TRBJ1-4, with TRBD1 matching over 9 bases. CDR1 is SGHNT, CDR2 YYREEE, per germline (reference sequence). The length of the CDR3 is 14 residues. The ends lost 4 bases at V and 6 bases at J; junction bases unmatched: 4. CDR3 loop: CASSTRDRDEKLFF. For the CDR3, the DNA is TGTGCCAGCAGCACCCGGGACAGGGATGAAAAACTGTTTTTT.

The chain has TRBV7-6 and TRBJ2-3; 11 bases align to TRBD2. Germline V gives CDR1 SGHVS, CDR2 FNYEAQ. The CDR3 covers 20 residues. V was clipped by 2 bases and J by 6 bases; unmatched bases: 19. The CDR3 coding sequence is TGTGCCAGCAGCTTACGTGGGGCTAGCGGGGGGCCTGGGTGGGCCGATACGCAGTATTTT. It specifies CASSLRGASGGPGWADTQYF.

Only a few counts were recorded for this clone. The DNA for the CDR3 is TGTGCCAGCTCACCCCGGACTAGCGGGGGTAATGAGCAGTTCTTC. Translation: CASSPRTSGGNEQFF. The rearrangement uses TRBV18 and TRBJ2-1; 13 bases are a match to TRBD2. This CDR3 spans 15 amino acids. Per germline, CDR1 KGHSH and CDR2 LQKENI. Trimming at V came to 3 bases and at J to 7 bases, leaving 3 bases not matched to a gene.

The rearrangement uses TRBV3-1 (or the pseudogene TRBV3-2) and TRBJ1-1; 10 bases line up with TRBD1. The germline V gene encodes CDR1 LGHDT and CDR2 YNNKEL (reference sequence). The CDR3 totals 15 residues. Trimming removed 4 bases from V and 7 bases from J; junction bases left unmatched: 9. CDR3 DNA sequence: TGTGCCAGCAGCCCCTCTGACAGGGGGCATAGTGAAGCTTTCTTT. As protein: CASSPSDRGHSEAFF.

The gene calls are TRBV4-1 and TRBJ1-6; D might be TRBD1 (6 bases). V lost 11 bases and J lost 2, with 16 bases in between. The CDR3 is 15 amino acids. Germline CDR1 reads MGHRA; CDR2 reads YSYEKL. The CDR3 sequence is CASRTDTAYNSPLHF. The CDR3 DNA sequence: TGCGCCTCGCGGACAGATACTGCCTATAATTCACCCCTCCACTTT.

The chain is built from TRBV28 and TRBJ2-3; 13 bases align to TRBD2. Germline-derived CDR1 and CDR2 are MDHEN and SYDVKM. With V trimmed by 4 bases and J by 10 bases, 11 bases remained unmatched. The CDR3 has 16 amino acids. The CDR3 DNA reads TGTGCCAGCAGTTCGGGGACTAGCGGGGCCTGGGTCGCGCAGTATTTT. This sequence encodes CASSSGTSGAWVAQYF.